A single sample is the source of the 16 T cell receptor beta chains below, sequenced in a study of T cell repertoires in aging, cancer and after chemotherapy (dated by TCRdb to about 2019). TCR beta rearrangements were amplified from genomic DNA isolated from peripheral blood, not from sorted cells or RNA. Instrument used: Illumina MiSeq. Multiplex touch-down PCR with a mixed TRB-A/B primer pool was used to amplify rearranged TRB sequences covering the V, D and J segments. The public reads were run again by TCRdb, first through fastp at Q25 and then through MiXCR, and only productive beta chains were kept. Identical CDR3 protein sequences are pooled into one entry, listed with their most common genes and DNA. For this sample there are more than 2,000 distinct CDR3 sequences; about a quarter appear just once. The ten largest clones represent about 41% of the sample. Material: blood. These receptor sequences come from a human donor with a solid tumor.

By frequency in the sample, this clonotype is medium-sized. CDR3 coding DNA: TGTGCCATCAGTGCGGGTGGAGGGGGAACCTTCCGTGAGCAGTTCTTC. The encoded protein is CAISAGGGGTFREQFF. This chain joins TRBV10-3 and TRBJ2-1; D is possibly TRBD1 or TRBD2 (6 bases each). The CDR3 is made up of 16 amino acids. Germline loops: CDR1 ENHRY, CDR2 SYGVKD. V was trimmed by 4 bases and J by 9 bases, leaving 22 bases between them.

The table lists this clonotype with a few counts. The J gene is TRBJ1-2, the V gene TRBV21-1; TRBD1 is the table's D call, not checked against the DNA. TRBV21-1 is a pseudogene. The CDR3 runs 15 residues. CDR3 protein: CASSLPGGRNYGYTF. CDR3 sequence (DNA): TGTGCCAGCAGCTTACCCGGCGGTCGAAACTATGGCTACACCTTC.

This chain's CDR3 is CSARGEGPNQPQHF. The CDR3 region has the DNA TGCAGTGCGAGGGGAGAGGGACCCAATCAGCCCCAGCATTTT. The V gene is TRBV20-1, the J gene TRBJ1-5; perhaps TRBD1 as D (5 bases). The CDR3 has 14 residues. Germline-derived CDR1 and CDR2 are DFQATT and SNEGSKA (reference sequence). V gave up 6 bases and J gave up 3 bases, with 15 bases separating them.

This chain joins TRBV20-1 and TRBJ2-7; D perhaps matches TRBD1 (6 bases). This CDR3 is built from 13 residues. Looked up from germline, CDR1 is DFQATT and CDR2 is SNEGSKA (reference sequence). V was trimmed by 6 bases and J by 2 bases, leaving 14 bases between them. The CDR3 coding sequence is TGCAGTGCCCCTGGGGGCGCTGCCTACGAGCAGTACTTC. This translates into CSAPGGAAYEQYF.

Worth noting for this clonotype: Sequence at one end of the junction differs from germline and may be a read error. V and J are TRBV7-6 and TRBJ2-3; 9 bases agree with TRBD1. CDR1 is SGHVS and CDR2 is FNYEAQ in the germline V gene. This CDR3 is built from 13 residues. The CDR3 DNA is TGTGCTAGCAGCTCTGGGACAGGGGATACGCAGTATTTT. Translating gives CASSSGTGDTQYF.

This clonotype came up a few times. This chain uses TRBV7-2 with TRBJ2-7, with D possibly being TRBD1 (6 bases). Germline V gene sequence: CDR1 SGHTA, CDR2 FQGNSA. Trimming took 4 bases from V and 4 from J, leaving 17 bases between them. The length of the CDR3 is 15 residues. CDR3 in DNA: TGTGCCAGCAGCTCTACGGACAGCCCTATTTACGAGCAGTACTTC. As protein: CASSSTDSPIYEQYF.

This clonotype rates as medium-sized (0.01 to 0.1%). The genes are TRBV5-5 and TRBJ2-1, with TRBD2 matching 14 bases. From germline, CDR1 is SGHKS and CDR2 YYEKEE (reference sequence). This CDR3 spans 17 amino acids. The trim removed 4 bases at V and 7 bases at J, leaving 10 bases unmatched. The DNA for the CDR3 is TGTGCCAGCAGCCCTGGCCTCCGGACTAGCGGGGGGAATGAGCAGTTCTTC. Its translation is CASSPGLRTSGGNEQFF.

This clonotype counts as medium-sized. The CDR3 loop reads CASSLGGQTGELFF. The CDR3 DNA reads as TGTGCCAGCAGTTTAGGGGGGCAGACCGGGGAGCTGTTTTTT. J is TRBJ2-2 and V is TRBV12-3 or TRBV12-4, with a possible D match to TRBD1 (6 bases). There are 14 residues in the CDR3. Trimming shortened V by 1 base and J by 5 bases, and 8 bases separated the two germline ends.

This clonotype is labeled medium-sized. The rearrangement links TRBV10-3 to TRBJ1-5, with D unresolved. Trimming took 2 bases from V and 6 from J, leaving 8 bases between them. This CDR3 comprises 13 residues. Germline CDR1 is ENHRY and CDR2 is SYGVKD. The CDR3 loop is CAISEGVGQPQHF. The CDR3, as DNA: TGTGCCATCAGTGAGGGGGTGGGTCAGCCCCAGCATTTT.

V is TRBV11-2 and J is TRBJ2-4; possible D gene TRBD1, 6 bases. Trimming stripped 5 bases from V and 5 bases from J, with 19 bases between. The CDR3 spans 16 residues. Germline V gene lookup returns CDR1 SGHAT and CDR2 FQNNGV. The CDR3 coding sequence is TGTGCCAGCAGCGGGGCCCGGTGGGGGCTCCAAAACATTCAGTACTTC. Its translation is CASSGARWGLQNIQYF.

This clonotype was detected only once. The rearrangement links TRBV11-1 to TRBJ2-2; D possibly corresponds to TRBD2 (5 bases). The CDR3 runs 16 residues. Germline CDR1 and CDR2: SGHAT and FQDESV (reference sequence). V gave up 1 base and J gave up 1 base, with 10 bases separating them. CDR3 nucleotides: TGTGCCAGCAGCTTAGGGACTTCAAGGAACACCGGGGAGCTGTTTTTT. Its translation: CASSLGTSRNTGELFF. The entire variable domain, with the rest obtained from reference TRBV11-1 and TRBJ2-2, is as follows: EAEVAQSPRYKITEKSQAVAFWCDPISGHATLYWYRQILGQGPELLVQFQDESVVDDSQLPKDRFSAERLKGVDSTLKIQPAELGDSAMYLCASSLGTSRNTGELFFGEGSRLTVL.

The J gene is TRBJ1-3, the V gene TRBV7-9; the D is unclear. Between the trimmed V and J ends, which lost 3 bases and 0 bases, there was a span of 15 bases. The germline V gene has CDR1 SEHNR and CDR2 FQNEAQ (reference sequence). This CDR3 has 17 amino acids. The CDR3 DNA sequence: TGTGCCAGCAGCTTCCCCGGGCAGACTGCCTCTGGAAACACCATATATTTT. Translated, it gives CASSFPGQTASGNTIYF.

This clonotype occurred a few times. V gene TRBV12-3 or TRBV12-4 combines with J gene TRBJ1-2; D may be TRBD1 (5 bases). Trimming took 3 bases from V and 4 from J, leaving 6 bases between them. The CDR3 contains 12 residues. CDR3 in amino acids: CASSFQGYGYTF. Written as DNA, the CDR3 is TGTGCCAGCAGTTTTCAGGGCTATGGCTACACCTTC.

This clonotype is medium-sized within its sample. CDR3: CASRAGSEASTQYF. In DNA, the CDR3 is TGTGCCAGCAGGGCCGGATCCGAGGCATCTACGCAGTATTTT. The V and J genes are TRBV6-2 or TRBV6-3 and TRBJ2-3; D gene ambiguous. Germline-derived CDR1 and CDR2 are MNHEY and SVGEGT. The CDR3 contains 14 residues. V was pared by 6 bases and J by 8 bases, with 18 bases between.

Within the sample, this clonotype is medium-sized. The chain uses TRBV19 and TRBJ1-4; D call uncertain. The germline gives CDR1 LNHDA, CDR2 SQIVND (reference sequence). The CDR3 covers 13 residues. V was clipped by 5 bases and J by 8 bases, with 12 bases between them. The CDR3 DNA follows: TGTGCCAGTAGTCCCTTGGACGGAGAAAAACTGTTTTTT. It yields the protein CASSPLDGEKLFF.

On this clonotype: A read error may be the cause here, since a much bigger clone is one base away. Since the CDR3 does not end with the conserved phenylalanine or tryptophan, this likely comes from a read error. The J gene is TRBJ2-5, the V gene TRBV6-2 or TRBV6-3, with 9 bases fitting TRBD2. The CDR3 runs to 14 residues. Germline trimming cut 7 bases from V and 5 bases from J; bases unmatched to any gene: 8. CDR1 and CDR2 from the germline V gene are MNHEY and SVGEGT. The CDR3 reads CASTQSGGLETQYL. The DNA for the CDR3 is TGTGCCAGCACCCAAAGCGGGGGGCTGGAGACCCAGTACCTC.